These 30 T cell receptor beta chains were all obtained from the same sample, sequenced in a study of blood T cell repertoires in COVID-19 (dated by TCRdb to the early 2020s). The library was made by the immunoSEQ multiplex PCR assay. TCRdb mirrors the immuneACCESS table, restricted to in-frame sequences. Some clones are absent from its copies; in checked studies, under half trace to an unresolved V gene, and the reason for the others is unknown. The sample data list 150,000 to 200,000 clones, and under 90% of these were observed just once. The ten largest clones represent roughly a tenth of the sample. The material sequenced was peripheral blood. Source of these receptors: an elderly woman with active or convalescent COVID-19.

The V gene is TRBV30, the J gene TRBJ1-4, with D possibly being TRBD1 (6 bases). The CDR3 loop spans 15 amino acids. The V gene's germline CDR1 is GTSNPN and CDR2 SVGIG (reference sequence). Trimming removed 0 bases from V and 3 bases from J, with 11 bases in between. CDR3 loop: CAWSVGGRPNEKLFF. The CDR3 DNA reads as TGTGCCTGGAGTGTAGGGGGACGCCCTAATGAAAAACTGTTTTTT.

In this sample, this clone turned up a few times. This sequence joins TRBV7-8 and TRBJ2-5; 8 nucleotides agree with TRBD2. The ends lost 5 bases at V and 6 bases at J; junction bases unmatched: 14. The CDR3 is 16 amino acids. Germline V gives CDR1 SGHVS, CDR2 FQNEAQ. CDR3 sequence: CASSQPIWTSLKTQYF. The CDR3 DNA is TGTGCCAGCAGCCAACCTATATGGACTAGCTTGAAGACCCAGTACTTC.

The chain has TRBV6-5 and TRBJ1-5; D might be TRBD1 (6 bases). Per germline, CDR1 MNHEY and CDR2 SVGAGI. Trimming removed 8 bases at V and 2 bases at J, with 13 bases between. There are 14 residues in the CDR3. The CDR3 reads CASLINRGNQPQHF. In DNA form, the CDR3 reads TGTGCCAGCCTGATTAACAGGGGCAATCAGCCCCAGCATTTT.

The rearrangement joins TRBV5-1 to TRBJ2-1, with 14 bases that match TRBD2. V was clipped by 2 bases and J by 12 bases; unmatched bases: 7. The CDR3 runs to 15 residues. From germline, CDR1 is SGHRS and CDR2 YFSETQ. CDR3 sequence (DNA): TGCGCCAGCAGCTTCGCGGGACTAGCGGGAGAGAGGCAGTTCTTC. Its protein product is CASSFAGLAGERQFF.

Written as DNA, the CDR3 is TGTGCCAGCAGCACCAGAGAGACCCGCGGGGATACGCAGTATTTT. Protein: CASSTRETRGDTQYF. J is TRBJ2-3 and V is TRBV3-1 (or the pseudogene TRBV3-2); maybe TRBD2 (5 bases). The CDR3 runs 15 residues. The germline V and J ends were trimmed by 5 bases and 6 bases, with 18 bases remaining between them. Germline CDR1 is LGHDT and CDR2 is YNNKEL (reference sequence).

The chain has TRBV3-1 (or the pseudogene TRBV3-2) and TRBJ1-5; D unresolved. There are 14 residues in the CDR3. CDR1 and CDR2 (germline): LGHDT, YNNKEL (reference sequence). The germline V and J ends were trimmed by 4 bases and 5 bases, with 12 bases remaining between them. The CDR3 sequence: CASSLTVRDQPQHF. The DNA of the CDR3 is TGTGCCAGCAGCCTTACAGTTAGAGATCAGCCCCAGCATTTT.

V and J are TRBV6-5 and TRBJ2-7; the match to TRBD2 covers 8 bases. Germline assignment: CDR1 MNHEY and CDR2 SVGAGI. There are 14 residues in the CDR3. After removal of 2 bases from V and 0 bases from J, the junction contained 0 bases not matched to a gene. The CDR3 nucleotides read TGTGCCAGCAGTTACACTAGCGGCTCCTACGAGCAGTACTTC. This sequence encodes CASSYTSGSYEQYF.

The chain couples TRBV6-5 to TRBJ1-1; tentative D call: TRBD1 (6 bases). The CDR3 covers 15 residues. Germline CDR1 and CDR2: MNHEY and SVGAGI. The V and J ends lost 2 bases and 7 bases respectively, with 17 bases between them. CDR3 in DNA: TGTGCCAGCAGTTACCCTACTGGACAGTATGGTGAAGCTTTCTTT. Its translation is CASSYPTGQYGEAFF.

The gene calls are TRBV18 and TRBJ2-3; possible D gene TRBD2, 5 bases. V was pared by 6 bases and J by 4 bases, with 20 bases between. Germline assignment: CDR1 KGHSH and CDR2 LQKENI. This CDR3 comprises 16 residues. The CDR3 loop reads CASSPSGGPNADTQYF. CDR3 nucleotide sequence: TGTGCCAGCTCCCCGTCCGGAGGACCTAACGCAGATACGCAGTATTTT.

This rearrangement joins TRBV18 to TRBJ1-5; 7 nucleotides line up with TRBD1. CDR3 size: 15 residues. The V gene's germline CDR1 is KGHSH and CDR2 LQKENI. The V segment lost 1 base and the J segment 5 bases; nucleotides outside the gene matches: 5. The CDR3, as DNA: TGTGCCAGCTCACCACACAGGGGCTCTTATCAGCCCCAGCATTTT. It yields the protein CASSPHRGSYQPQHF. Together with reference TRBV18 and TRBJ1-5, the CDR3 gives the full variable domain: NAGVMQNPRHLVRRRGQEARLRCSPMKGHSHVYWYRQLPEEGLKFMVYLQKENIIDESGMPKERFSAEFPKEGPSILRIQQVVRGDSAAYFCASSPHRGSYQPQHFGDGTRLSIL.

This clone was detected only once. This chain uses TRBV29-1 with TRBJ2-6, with a tentative D call TRBD1 (5 bases). Germline V gene sequence: CDR1 SQVTM, CDR2 ANQGSEA. The CDR3 totals 14 residues. The ends were cut back, 7 bases at V and 0 bases at J, with 10 bases in the middle. The CDR3 protein is CSAQVSSGANVLTF. For the CDR3, the DNA is TGCAGCGCACAGGTGAGCTCTGGGGCCAACGTCCTGACTTTC.

The J gene is TRBJ2-5, the V gene TRBV7-2; 10 bases map to TRBD1. In germline, CDR1 is SGHTA, CDR2 FQGNSA. Unmatched junction bases numbered 9, after V lost 1 base and J lost 7 bases. The CDR3 spans 16 residues. The CDR3 bases are TGTGCCAGCAGCTTAGGGGGGACAGGGGCATCAAGGACCCAGTACTTC. This encodes CASSLGGTGASRTQYF.

This chain uses TRBV5-1 with TRBJ1-1; D ambiguous. The V gene lost 0 bases and the J gene lost 1 base, with 4 bases spanning the gap. CDR3 length: 13 amino acids. Germline V gene sequence: CDR1 SGHRS, CDR2 YFSETQ. For the CDR3, the DNA is TGCGCCAGCAGCTTGGCATCGAACACTGAAGCTTTCTTT. It yields the protein CASSLASNTEAFF.

The genes are TRBV2 and TRBJ1-5, with D perhaps TRBD1 (6 bases). V lost 1 base and J 5 bases, leaving 9 bases between the germline ends. CDR3 length: 14 amino acids. In germline, CDR1 is SNHLY, CDR2 FYNNEI. The CDR3 DNA sequence: TGTGCCAGCAGTGAAGTACAGGGATATCAGCCCCAGCATTTT. Translated: CASSEVQGYQPQHF.

The chain carries TRBV29-1 and TRBJ2-1, with 10 bases aligning to TRBD1. CDR3 size: 15 residues. With V trimmed by 3 bases and J by 5 bases, 7 bases remained unmatched. Germline V CDR1 and CDR2: SQVTM, ANQGSEA. The CDR3 region has the DNA TGCAGCGTTGACTTGACAGGGGGCAGGAACAATGAGCAGTTCTTC. It codes for CSVDLTGGRNNEQFF.

V gene TRBV6-2 or TRBV6-3 combines with J gene TRBJ1-1; 7 nucleotides line up with TRBD1. Trimming took 5 bases from V and 3 from J; bases not matched to a gene: 3. Germline V gene sequence: CDR1 MNHEY, CDR2 SVGEGT. The CDR3 totals 13 residues. CDR3 residues: CASSIQGYTEAFF. CDR3 nucleotides: TGTGCCAGCAGTATACAGGGGTACACTGAAGCTTTCTTT.

This chain joins TRBV5-1 and TRBJ2-2; D gene unclear. This CDR3 spans 14 amino acids. V lost 1 base and J 5 bases, leaving 9 bases between the germline ends. Per the germline V gene, CDR1 is SGHRS and CDR2 is YFSETQ. The CDR3 protein is CASSLLGPTGELFF. DNA for the CDR3: TGCGCCAGCAGCTTGCTGGGCCCTACCGGGGAGCTGTTTTTT.

In this sample, this clone turned up a few times. V usage is TRBV7-9 and J usage is TRBJ1-2; 10 positions agree with TRBD1. Germline CDR1 and CDR2: SEHNR and FQNEAQ (reference sequence). The CDR3 is made up of 14 amino acids. V was pared by 4 bases and J by 5 bases, with 4 bases of the junction left unmatched. The CDR3 sequence: CASSSDRGLYGYTF. The CDR3 region has the DNA TGTGCCAGCAGCTCCGACAGGGGGCTTTATGGCTACACCTTC. Combining the CDR3 with reference TRBV7-9 and TRBJ1-2 gives the whole variable domain DTGVSQNPRHKITKRGQNVTFRCDPISEHNRLYWYRQTLGQGPEFLTYFQNEAQLEKSRLLSDRFSAERPKGSFSTLEIQRTEQGDSAMYLCASSSDRGLYGYTFGSGTRLTVV.

This chain connects TRBV7-2 to TRBJ2-3; 7 bases align to TRBD1. Germline CDR1 and CDR2: SGHTA and FQGNSA. The CDR3 has 14 amino acids. V shed 5 bases and J 9 bases; nucleotides not matched to a gene: 11. CDR3: CASSPSWQGVTQYF. The DNA of the CDR3 is TGTGCCAGCAGCCCCTCGTGGCAGGGGGTGACGCAGTATTTT.

For this clone: The junction departs from germline at one end; a sequencing error may be responsible. The chain carries TRBV9 and TRBJ2-7; TRBD2 might be the D (5 bases). This CDR3 region has 11 residues. Germline CDR1 and CDR2: SGDLS and YYNGEE. CDR3 residues: CASSGGGLLDF. The CDR3, as DNA: TGTGCCAGCAGCGGAGGCGGACTCTTAGACTTC. Complete variable domain (other parts from reference TRBV9 and TRBJ2-7): DSGVTQTPKHLITATGQRVTLRCSPRSGDLSVYWYQQSLDQGLQFLIQYYNGEERAKGNILERFSAQQFPDLHSELNLSSLELGDSALYFCASSGGGLLDFGPGTRLTVT.

V and J are TRBV5-1 and TRBJ2-1; TRBD2 matches at 10 bases. The CDR3 extends over 15 amino acids. Unmatched junction bases numbered 4, after V lost 2 bases and J lost 5 bases. Germline CDR1 reads SGHRS; CDR2 reads YFSETQ. The CDR3 here is CASSLGLAADNEQFF. The CDR3 bases are TGCGCCAGCAGCTTAGGACTAGCGGCTGACAATGAGCAGTTCTTC.

This clone has just one count. This rearrangement joins TRBV19 to TRBJ2-1, with 7 bases that match TRBD2. CDR3 length: 14 residues. CDR1 is LNHDA and CDR2 is SQIVND in the germline V gene (reference sequence). With V trimmed by 5 bases and J by 9 bases, 10 bases remained unmatched. CDR3 coding DNA: TGTGCCAGTAGTCCATGGGACTACTCAGCTGAGCAGTTCTTC. Translating gives CASSPWDYSAEQFF. The full variable domain, rest sourced from reference TRBV19 and TRBJ2-1, is DGGITQSPKYLFRKEGQNVTLSCEQNLNHDAMYWYRQDPGQGLRLIYYSQIVNDFQKGDIAEGYSVSREKKESFPLTVTSAQKNPTAFYLCASSPWDYSAEQFFGPGTRLTVL.

The chain couples TRBV28 to TRBJ1-2, with D uncertain. The V and J ends lost 6 bases and 4 bases respectively, with 12 bases between them. The CDR3 has 13 amino acids. CDR1 is MDHEN and CDR2 is SYDVKM in the germline V gene. The CDR3 is CASSPGKAYGYTF. CDR3 DNA sequence: TGTGCCAGCAGCCCGGGAAAGGCCTATGGCTACACCTTC.

The V and J genes are TRBV9 and TRBJ1-4, with D possibly matching TRBD1 (5 bases). The germline V and J ends were trimmed by 3 bases and 7 bases, with 10 bases remaining between them. CDR3 length: 13 amino acids. CDR1 and CDR2 (germline): SGDLS, YYNGEE. Here the CDR3 reads CASSGVRGEKLFF. The CDR3 coding sequence is TGTGCCAGCAGCGGCGTAAGGGGTGAAAAACTGTTTTTT. The whole variable domain, filled in from reference TRBV9 and TRBJ1-4, reads DSGVTQTPKHLITATGQRVTLRCSPRSGDLSVYWYQQSLDQGLQFLIQYYNGEERAKGNILERFSAQQFPDLHSELNLSSLELGDSALYFCASSGVRGEKLFFGSGTQLSVL.

The rearrangement uses TRBV2 and TRBJ1-3; D is uncertain. CDR1 is SNHLY and CDR2 is FYNNEI in the germline V gene. The V end lost 3 bases, the J end lost 0 bases, and 9 bases lay between the germline ends. CDR3 length: 15 amino acids. The CDR3 DNA is TGTGCCAGCAGTGAGGCGGGGATCTCTGGAAACACCATATATTTT. Protein sequence: CASSEAGISGNTIYF.

The chain links TRBV5-1 to TRBJ2-3; 10 bases are shared with TRBD2. Per the germline V gene, CDR1 is SGHRS and CDR2 is YFSETQ. The CDR3 runs to 16 residues. Trimming took 4 bases from V and 2 from J; bases not matched to a gene: 7. The CDR3 bases are TGCGCCAGCAGCAAAGGGACTAGCGCTCTCACAGATACGCAGTATTTT. This translates into CASSKGTSALTDTQYF. The entire variable domain, with the rest obtained from reference TRBV5-1 and TRBJ2-3, is as follows: KAGVTQTPRYLIKTRGQQVTLSCSPISGHRSVSWYQQTPGQGLQFLFEYFSETQRNKGNFPGRFSGRQFSNSRSEMNVSTLELGDSALYLCASSKGTSALTDTQYFGPGTRLTVL.

The chain recombines TRBV11-2 with TRBJ1-5; D is possibly TRBD1 (5 bases). This CDR3 has 14 residues. The ends were cut back, 5 bases at V and 9 bases at J, with 17 bases in the middle. CDR1 is SGHAT, CDR2 FQNNGV, per germline. The CDR3 coding sequence is TGTGCCAGCAGCCAAAATGCGGGGGGTGGGCCCCAGCATTTT. This sequence encodes CASSQNAGGGPQHF.

J is TRBJ2-1 and V is TRBV6-6, with a tentative D call TRBD1 (5 bases). Trimming removed 2 bases from V and 10 bases from J, with 15 bases in between. The CDR3 length is 14 residues. Germline V gene sequence: CDR1 MNHNY, CDR2 SVGAGI (reference sequence). CDR3 sequence: CASSYRGTEREQFF. The CDR3 bases are TGTGCCAGCAGTTACAGGGGAACCGAGAGAGAGCAGTTCTTC.

The rearrangement links TRBV29-1 to TRBJ2-1, with D possibly TRBD2 on 6 matching bases. In germline, CDR1 is SQVTM, CDR2 ANQGSEA. With 1 base removed from V and 5 bases from J, the gap between germline ends came to 6 bases. CDR3 size: 12 residues. The CDR3 nucleotides are TGCAGCGTTGAAGCGGGGGACAATGAGCAGTTCTTC. Amino acids: CSVEAGDNEQFF.

The chain recombines TRBV27 with TRBJ1-2, with 7 nucleotides matching TRBD1. The CDR3 is 13 amino acids. V trimming: 6 bases; J trimming: 6 bases; junction bases outside the gene matches: 7. CDR1 and CDR2 from the germline V gene are MNHEY and SMNVEV (reference sequence). The CDR3 DNA reads TGTGCCAGCAGAGCCACAGGGGTCCATGGCTACACCTTC. It is translated as CASRATGVHGYTF.